This is a list of T cell receptor beta chains from one sample in a study of healthy donors' naive CD4 and CD8 T cells. Via MiXCR, TCRdb re-called the reads, giving one row per CDR3 protein. This table holds about 180,000 distinct CDR3 sequences, 65% to 80% found once. Sequencing was performed on naive CD4+ and CD8+ T cells sorted from blood, pooled from several donors. The receptors were sampled from a pool of human donors in good health; the sample pools cells from several healthy donors. Both conserved end residues are part of each CDR3. D genes are given only for firm matches. Where a row states a size, it is once, few, many or the class of an expanded clone; other rows omit it.

j_gene: TRBJ1-2
v_gene: TRBV7-2
d_gene: NA
abundance: NA
CDR3nt: TGTGCCAGCAGCTTAGGACAGGTCGACTATGGCTACACCTTC
CDR3aa: CASSLGQVDYGYTF

j_gene: TRBJ1-2
v_gene: TRBV6-5
d_gene: NA
abundance: NA
CDR3nt: TGTGCCAGCACCAGGACAGCTAACTATGGCTACACCTTC
CDR3aa: CASTRTANYGYTF

j_gene: TRBJ2-1
v_gene: TRBV19
d_gene: NA
abundance: NA
CDR3nt: TGTGCCAGTAGCCGAACAGGTTTGGGCTACAATGAGCAGTTCTTC
CDR3aa: CASSRTGLGYNEQFF

j_gene: TRBJ2-1
v_gene: TRBV29-1
d_gene: NA
abundance: NA
CDR3nt: TGCAGCGCCGACGGGTACTCCTACAATGAGCAGTTCTTC
CDR3aa: CSADGYSYNEQFF

j_gene: TRBJ2-5
v_gene: TRBV29-1
d_gene: NA
abundance: NA
CDR3nt: TGCAGCGTTCCTAAGGTCGAAGAGACCCAGTACTTC
CDR3aa: CSVPKVEETQYF

j_gene: TRBJ2-1
v_gene: TRBV12-3/TRBV12-4
d_gene: TRBD2
abundance: NA
CDR3nt: TGTGCCAGCAGCACCGGACTAGCGGGGTACAATGAGCAGTTCTTC
CDR3aa: CASSTGLAGYNEQFF

j_gene: TRBJ2-6
v_gene: TRBV19
d_gene: NA
abundance: NA
CDR3nt: TGTGCCAGTAGTATAGGGACCGGCTCTGGGGCCAACGTCCTGACTTTC
CDR3aa: CASSIGTGSGANVLTF

j_gene: TRBJ2-4
v_gene: TRBV29-1
d_gene: TRBD2
abundance: once
CDR3nt: TGCAGCGTTCGGGGGAGGGAGGGCATTCAGTACTTC
CDR3aa: CSVRGREGIQYF

j_gene: TRBJ1-5
v_gene: TRBV19
d_gene: TRBD1
abundance: NA
CDR3nt: TGTGCCACTAGCCCAGGGGGCGGACGTCAGCCCCAGCATTTT
CDR3aa: CATSPGGGRQPQHF

j_gene: TRBJ1-1
v_gene: TRBV6-5
d_gene: NA
abundance: NA
CDR3nt: TGTGCCAGCAGTTATAATCAGGGTTCGGCTGAAGCTTTCTTT
CDR3aa: CASSYNQGSAEAFF

j_gene: TRBJ1-2
v_gene: TRBV4-3
d_gene: NA
abundance: NA
CDR3nt: TGCGCCAGCAGCCAGATAGGGACCCCTACTTCGGAAGGCTACACCTTC
CDR3aa: CASSQIGTPTSEGYTF

j_gene: TRBJ2-7
v_gene: TRBV20-1
d_gene: NA
abundance: NA
CDR3nt: TGCAGTGCTAGAGGCGCGCAGGGACTCTCCTACGAGCAGTACTTC
CDR3aa: CSARGAQGLSYEQYF

j_gene: TRBJ2-1
v_gene: TRBV11-1
d_gene: TRBD2
abundance: NA
CDR3nt: TGTGCCAGCACGGACCCGGGACTATATTCTCGCAATGAGCAGTTCTTC
CDR3aa: CASTDPGLYSRNEQFF

j_gene: TRBJ2-5
v_gene: TRBV5-6
d_gene: NA
abundance: NA
CDR3nt: TGTGCCAGCAGCTTGGTGGAGACCTTCCAAGAGACCCAGTACTTC
CDR3aa: CASSLVETFQETQYF

j_gene: TRBJ1-2
v_gene: TRBV29-1
d_gene: NA
abundance: once
CDR3nt: TGCAGCGTAAGAGACCTGCAAGGCTACACCTTC
CDR3aa: CSVRDLQGYTF

j_gene: TRBJ2-1
v_gene: TRBV29-1
d_gene: TRBD2
abundance: once
CDR3nt: TGCAGCGTTGAAGATCCTAGCGGGAGGAGTTACAATGAGCAGTTCTTC
CDR3aa: CSVEDPSGRSYNEQFF

j_gene: TRBJ2-7
v_gene: TRBV5-4
d_gene: TRBD2
abundance: NA
CDR3nt: TGTGCCAGCAGCTCGGGAGGGACCGAGCAGTACTTC
CDR3aa: CASSSGGTEQYF

j_gene: TRBJ2-1
v_gene: TRBV2
d_gene: TRBD2
abundance: NA
CDR3nt: TGTGCCAGCAGTGAAGCGGGGACTAGCGGGAGGTATGAGCAGTTCTTC
CDR3aa: CASSEAGTSGRYEQFF

j_gene: TRBJ2-7
v_gene: TRBV6-5
d_gene: TRBD1
abundance: NA
CDR3nt: TGTGCCAGCAGCCATGGACAGGGAAGGCGCTACGAGCAGTACTTC
CDR3aa: CASSHGQGRRYEQYF

j_gene: TRBJ2-7
v_gene: TRBV19
d_gene: NA
abundance: NA
CDR3nt: TGTGCCAGTAGTATGGCGGGTTCCTACGAGCAGTACTTC
CDR3aa: CASSMAGSYEQYF

j_gene: TRBJ2-7
v_gene: TRBV27
d_gene: NA
abundance: NA
CDR3nt: TGTGCCAGCAGTTTATTGCAGGGTACCGAGCAGTACTTC
CDR3aa: CASSLLQGTEQYF

j_gene: TRBJ2-1
v_gene: TRBV29-1
d_gene: TRBD1
abundance: NA
CDR3nt: TGCAGCGCTGAATCGACAGGGTTCAATGAGCAGTTCTTC
CDR3aa: CSAESTGFNEQFF

j_gene: TRBJ1-2
v_gene: TRBV6-5
d_gene: NA
abundance: NA
CDR3nt: TGTGCCAGCAGTACACTCCCGACAAGAGGTTATGGCTACACCTTC
CDR3aa: CASSTLPTRGYGYTF

j_gene: TRBJ2-7
v_gene: TRBV18
d_gene: NA
abundance: few
CDR3nt: TGTGCCAGCTCACCCGGGACTTCCTCCTACGAGCAGTACTTC
CDR3aa: CASSPGTSSYEQYF

j_gene: TRBJ2-7
v_gene: TRBV15
d_gene: NA
abundance: NA
CDR3nt: TGTGCCACCAGCAGAGGCAGGGGCAACGAGCAGTACTTC
CDR3aa: CATSRGRGNEQYF

j_gene: TRBJ2-5
v_gene: TRBV19
d_gene: NA
abundance: NA
CDR3nt: TGTGCCAGTAGTATGTACGAGGGGGAGACCCAGTACTTC
CDR3aa: CASSMYEGETQYF

j_gene: TRBJ2-3
v_gene: TRBV11-2
d_gene: TRBD1
abundance: NA
CDR3nt: TGTGCCAGCAGCTGGACAGGGGGCACAGATACGCAGTATTTT
CDR3aa: CASSWTGGTDTQYF

j_gene: TRBJ2-3
v_gene: TRBV11-2
d_gene: NA
abundance: NA
CDR3nt: TGTGCCAGCAGCATGGGACCTCGGGATACGCAGTATTTT
CDR3aa: CASSMGPRDTQYF

j_gene: TRBJ2-3
v_gene: TRBV20-1
d_gene: TRBD1
abundance: NA
CDR3nt: TGCAGTGCTAGAGTAGGGCTCGGACAGGGGAGGGATACGCAGTATTTT
CDR3aa: CSARVGLGQGRDTQYF

j_gene: TRBJ2-1
v_gene: TRBV30
d_gene: TRBD2
abundance: NA
CDR3nt: TGTGCCTGGAGTGTAAAAGGACTAGTGGCCTACAATGAGCAGTTCTTC
CDR3aa: CAWSVKGLVAYNEQFF

j_gene: TRBJ2-5
v_gene: TRBV27
d_gene: NA
abundance: NA
CDR3nt: TGTGCCAGCAGTTTATGGCAGGGCCAAGAGACCCAGTACTTC
CDR3aa: CASSLWQGQETQYF

j_gene: TRBJ1-5
v_gene: TRBV19
d_gene: NA
abundance: NA
CDR3nt: TGTGCCAGTAGTATCGCCAGCTATAGCAATCAGCCCCAGCATTTT
CDR3aa: CASSIASYSNQPQHF

j_gene: TRBJ2-1
v_gene: TRBV10-3
d_gene: NA
abundance: once
CDR3nt: TGTGCCACCCTGAGGGTCAGTCCTGCGGAGCAGTTCTTC
CDR3aa: CATLRVSPAEQFF

j_gene: TRBJ2-7
v_gene: TRBV6-5
d_gene: TRBD2
abundance: NA
CDR3nt: TGTGCCAGCAGTCCGGGACTAGACTCCTACGAGCAGTACTTC
CDR3aa: CASSPGLDSYEQYF

j_gene: TRBJ2-7
v_gene: TRBV12-3/TRBV12-4
d_gene: TRBD1
abundance: NA
CDR3nt: TGTGCCAGCAGTTCAGGGACAGGGGTCCACGAGCAGTACTTC
CDR3aa: CASSSGTGVHEQYF

j_gene: TRBJ2-7
v_gene: TRBV10-3
d_gene: TRBD1
abundance: few
CDR3nt: TGTGCCATCAGTGAAGGGACAGGGTACGTCAACGAGCAGTACTTC
CDR3aa: CAISEGTGYVNEQYF